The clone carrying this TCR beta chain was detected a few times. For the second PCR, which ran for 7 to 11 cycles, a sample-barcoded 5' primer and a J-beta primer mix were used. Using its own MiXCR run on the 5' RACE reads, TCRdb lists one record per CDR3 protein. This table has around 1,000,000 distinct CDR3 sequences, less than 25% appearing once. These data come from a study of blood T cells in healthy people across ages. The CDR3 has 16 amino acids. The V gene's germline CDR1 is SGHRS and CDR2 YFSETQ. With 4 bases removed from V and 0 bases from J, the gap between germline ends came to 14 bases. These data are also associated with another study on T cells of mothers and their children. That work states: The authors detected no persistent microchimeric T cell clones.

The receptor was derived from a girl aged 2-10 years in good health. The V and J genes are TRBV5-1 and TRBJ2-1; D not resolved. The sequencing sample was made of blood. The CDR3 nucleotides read TGCGCCAGCAGCCCGCGTCAGGAGCCCTCCTACAATGAGCAGTTCTTC. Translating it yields CASSPRQEPSYNEQFF.